A selection of T cell receptor beta chains follows, all from one sample in a study of T cell responses to AZD1222 COVID-19 vaccine. The protocol was immunoSEQ multiplex PCR, while the TCRdb copy is restricted to in-frame clones and leaves out a portion. The sample records roughly 140,000 clones, just over 90% being singletons. Source: peripheral blood, taken on day 0 of AZD1222 vaccination. All receptors come from an adult in good health. CDR3s include the opening cysteine and the closing phenylalanine or tryptophan. The D gene is left open where the match is weak. Clone size is stated in some rows and not others, as once, few, many or a class when expanded.

>NA|TRBV9|NA|TRBJ1-6
TGTGCCAGCAGCGCGAATGGGGCAGGAGGGTCACCCCTCCACTTT
CASSANGAGGSPLHF
>NA|TRBV10-2|TRBD1|TRBJ1-1
TGCGCCAGCAACTTACAGGGGGCCCTCACTGAAGCTTTCTTT
CASNLQGALTEAFF
>NA|TRBV5-1|TRBD1|TRBJ1-4
TGCGCCAGCAGCTTGGAGACAGGGGGGAGGTTTTCGGAAAAACTGTTTTTT
CASSLETGGRFSEKLFF
>NA|TRBV11-3|TRBD2|TRBJ2-1
TGTGCCAGCAGCTTAGACCCCTTCGGGACTAGCGGCAATGAGCAGTTCTTC
CASSLDPFGTSGNEQFF
>NA|TRBV19|NA|TRBJ2-1
TGTGCCAGTAGTATAGTTGGTAGCGGAGCAATCAATGAGCAGTTCTTC
CASSIVGSGAINEQFF
>NA|TRBV15|TRBD1|TRBJ1-5
TGTGCCACCAGCAGAGATCAGGGGGGCAATCAGCCCCAGCATTTT
CATSRDQGGNQPQHF
>NA|TRBV20-1|TRBD2|TRBJ2-3
TGCAGTGCTTGTGGACTAGCGGGAAAGGACCCAGATACGCAGTATTTT
CSACGLAGKDPDTQYF
>NA|TRBV30|NA|TRBJ2-1
TGTGCCTGGAGCGAAAATACCCACAATGAGCAGTTCTTC
CAWSENTHNEQFF
>NA|TRBV6-2/TRBV6-3|TRBD1|TRBJ2-7
TGTGCCAGCAGCCGCCCGGACAGGGGGCTTTACGAGCAGTACTTC
CASSRPDRGLYEQYF
>NA|TRBV28|NA|TRBJ1-4
TGTGCCAGCAGTTTAGGCCAGAAGGCGGGTGAAAAACTGTTTTTT
CASSLGQKAGEKLFF
>NA|TRBV7-2|NA|TRBJ1-4
TGTGCCAGCAGCACCCAGCGGGGGCTTAATGAAAAACTGTTTTTT
CASSTQRGLNEKLFF
>NA|TRBV25-1|NA|TRBJ2-2
TGTGCCAGCAGCCCCCTCGGGAGCACCGGGGAGCTGTTTTTT
CASSPLGSTGELFF
>once|TRBV7-2|TRBD1|TRBJ1-6
TGTGCCAGCACCACAGGGACAGGGCTTTCACCCCTCCACTTT
CASTTGTGLSPLHF
>NA|TRBV6-5|TRBD1|TRBJ2-7
TGTGCCAGCAGTTACTCGGAGACAGGGATCTCCTACGAGCAGTACTTC
CASSYSETGISYEQYF
>NA|TRBV7-9|NA|TRBJ2-1
TGTGCCAGCAGCTTCGAACTAGGGGCTAGCAGGCTTTCGGGTGGTGAGCAGTTCTTC
CASSFELGASRLSGGEQFF
>NA|TRBV4-1|TRBD1|TRBJ2-6
TGCGCCAGCAGCCCTGACAGGGCAAGCCTCTCTGGGGCCAACGTCCTGACTTTC
CASSPDRASLSGANVLTF
>NA|TRBV7-9|NA|TRBJ2-7
TGTGCCAGCAGCTCCCCTCTCGCTTCGGACGAGCAGTACTTC
CASSSPLASDEQYF
>NA|TRBV28|TRBD1|TRBJ2-6
TGTGCCAGCAGCTTACAGGGGTCTGGGGCCAACGTCCTGACTTTC
CASSLQGSGANVLTF
>NA|TRBV11-3|TRBD2|TRBJ2-1
TGTGCCAGCAGCTTAGGAGGAACTAGCGGAACCTACAATGAGCAGTTCTTC
CASSLGGTSGTYNEQFF
>NA|TRBV6-1|NA|TRBJ1-1
TGTGCCAGCAGTGAATGGGTCTCGGCGTTGGCGAACACTGAAGCTTTCTTT
CASSEWVSALANTEAFF
>NA|TRBV6-2/TRBV6-3|TRBD1|TRBJ2-7
TGTGCCAGCAGTACCCGGGACAGGGGCCACGAGCAGTACTTC
CASSTRDRGHEQYF
>NA|TRBV7-9|NA|TRBJ1-6
TGTGCCAGCAGCTCCTCACCGGGTATTAATTCACCCCTCCACTTT
CASSSSPGINSPLHF
>NA|TRBV28|NA|TRBJ1-4
TGTGCCAGCAGCTCACCGGGGCGGGGGATACCTAATGAAAAACTGTTTTTT
CASSSPGRGIPNEKLFF
>NA|TRBV19|TRBD1|TRBJ2-3
TGTGCCAGTAGTGGCCAGGGGGCCACAGATACGCAGTATTTT
CASSGQGATDTQYF
>NA|TRBV12-3/TRBV12-4|NA|TRBJ2-1
TGTGCCAGCAGCCTCACTAGAGGCGGTGAGCAGTTCTTC
CASSLTRGGEQFF
>NA|TRBV25-1|TRBD1|TRBJ2-1
TGTGCCAGCAGGGACAGGCCTGAAGATGAGCAGTTCTTC
CASRDRPEDEQFF